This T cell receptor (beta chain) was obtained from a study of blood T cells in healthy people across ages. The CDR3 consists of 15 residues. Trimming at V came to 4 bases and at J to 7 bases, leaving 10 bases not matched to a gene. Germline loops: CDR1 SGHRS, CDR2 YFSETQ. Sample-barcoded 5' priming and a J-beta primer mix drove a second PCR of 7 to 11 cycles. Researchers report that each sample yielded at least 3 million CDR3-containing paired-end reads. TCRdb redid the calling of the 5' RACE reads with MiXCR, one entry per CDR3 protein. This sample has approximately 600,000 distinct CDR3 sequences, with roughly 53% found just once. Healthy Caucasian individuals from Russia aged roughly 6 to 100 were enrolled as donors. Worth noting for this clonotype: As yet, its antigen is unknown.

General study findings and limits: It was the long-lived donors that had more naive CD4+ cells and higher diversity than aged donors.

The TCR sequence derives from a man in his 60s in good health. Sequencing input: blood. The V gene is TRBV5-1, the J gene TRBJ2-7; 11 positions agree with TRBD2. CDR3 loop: CASSIGTSGANEQYF. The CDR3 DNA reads TGCGCCAGCAGCATCGGGACTAGCGGAGCCAATGAGCAGTACTTC.